The 23 T cell receptor beta chains below were found in one sample sequenced in a study of T-cell memory formation after mild COVID-19. From the 5' RACE reads, TCRdb called clonotypes with MiXCR, one entry per CDR3 protein. The data show roughly 100,000 distinct CDR3 sequences, around 12% seen once. The sample consisted of PBMCs or a T cell subset sorted from them (not recorded which). These receptors came from an adult woman who had mild COVID-19 (a few samples of this study predate the infection). Cell type and time point are not known.

In this sample, this clonotype turned up a few times. This chain links TRBV12-3 or TRBV12-4 with TRBJ2-2; D remains ambiguous. The CDR3 has 15 residues. The V and J ends lost 7 bases and 8 bases respectively, with 20 bases between them. Here the CDR3 DNA reads TGTGCCAGCAACACTGTACTCCGGGTCAAGGGGGAGCTGTTTTTT. Translating it yields CASNTVLRVKGELFF.

This chain uses TRBV5-4 with TRBJ2-1; D is perhaps TRBD2 (5 bases). Germline CDR1 SGHNT, CDR2 YYREEE (reference sequence). V gave up 0 bases and J gave up 0 bases, with 10 bases separating them. The CDR3 is 16 amino acids. CDR3 sequence (DNA): TGTGCCAGCAGCTTGGCCCCTGGGAGCTCCTACAATGAGCAGTTCTTC. This gives the protein CASSLAPGSSYNEQFF.

This clonotype was recorded a few times. The J gene is TRBJ2-7, the V gene TRBV4-1, with D tentatively TRBD1 or TRBD2 (5 bases each). CDR1 and CDR2 (germline): MGHRA, YSYEKL. The CDR3 contains 16 residues. V lost 1 base and J 3 bases, leaving 16 bases between the germline ends. CDR3 loop: CASSQGLGDGFYEQYF. The CDR3 region has the DNA TGCGCCAGCAGCCAAGGTTTGGGGGACGGTTTCTACGAGCAGTACTTC.

In this sample, this clonotype turned up a few times. The genes are TRBV21-1 and TRBJ2-3; the table's D gene call, TRBD1, was not cross checked with the DNA. TRBV21-1 constitutes a pseudogene. CDR3 length: 18 amino acids. The CDR3 nucleotides are TGTGCCAGCAGCAAAGGGGGCGGACGCCGAAAAAGCACAGATACGCAGTATTTT. It encodes CASSKGGGRRKSTDTQYF.

This clonotype was counted many times. The V gene is TRBV7-8, the J gene TRBJ2-1, with D possibly matching TRBD2 (6 bases). V lost 6 bases and J lost 15, with 18 bases in between. The V gene's germline CDR1 is SGHVS and CDR2 FQNEAQ. There are 12 residues in the CDR3. CDR3 amino acids: CASSSLAENGFF. CDR3 DNA: TGTGCCAGCAGTTCCTTAGCGGAAAACGGGTTCTTC.

V gene TRBV10-3 combines with J gene TRBJ1-5; 9 bases line up with TRBD1. With 2 bases clipped from V and 7 bases from J, the junction kept 6 bases outside the gene matches. The CDR3 totals 15 residues. The germline gives CDR1 ENHRY, CDR2 SYGVKD. CDR3 DNA sequence: TGTGCCATCAGTGAGGGACAGGGGAAGGTACAGCCCCAGCATTTT. This translates into CAISEGQGKVQPQHF.

The chain employs TRBV7-8 and TRBJ2-1; maybe TRBD2 (6 bases). V was trimmed by 5 bases and J by 7 bases, leaving 15 bases between them. The germline V gene encodes CDR1 SGHVS and CDR2 FQNEAQ. The CDR3 covers 14 residues. The CDR3 loop reads CASSPGIGGNEQFF. The CDR3 DNA is TGTGCCAGCAGCCCTGGGATTGGAGGGAATGAGCAGTTCTTC.

This clonotype has a count of ten or more. This rearrangement joins TRBV12-3 or TRBV12-4 to TRBJ2-2; 7 bases are a match to TRBD1. The CDR3 totals 15 residues. V lost 5 bases to trimming and J lost 0 bases; unmatched junction nucleotides: 3. Here the CDR3 reads CASSDRDPNTGELFF. The CDR3 DNA reads TGTGCCAGCAGTGACAGGGACCCGAACACCGGGGAGCTGTTTTTT.

This clonotype was detected only a few times. The genes are TRBV25-1 and TRBJ1-1; D gene ambiguous. The CDR3 extends over 12 amino acids. Trimming cost V 2 bases and J 1 base, with 2 bases left between them. Germline V gene sequence: CDR1 MGHDK, CDR2 SYGVNS. The CDR3 DNA is TGTGCCAGCAGTGAAAGGAACACTGAAGCTTTCTTT. It specifies CASSERNTEAFF.

This clonotype was seen a few times. The chain employs TRBV7-9 and TRBJ2-5; the match to TRBD1 covers 12 bases. Germline CDR1 SEHNR, CDR2 FQNEAQ (reference sequence). CDR3 length: 15 residues. V shed 4 bases, J shed 5 bases, and the junction held 5 bases outside the gene matches. The CDR3 region has the DNA TGTGCCAGCAGCTCACGGGACAGGGGGCAGGAGACCCAGTACTTC. Protein sequence: CASSSRDRGQETQYF. Complete variable domain (other parts from reference TRBV7-9 and TRBJ2-5): DTGVSQNPRHKITKRGQNVTFRCDPISEHNRLYWYRQTLGQGPEFLTYFQNEAQLEKSRLLSDRFSAERPKGSFSTLEIQRTEQGDSAMYLCASSSRDRGQETQYFGPGTRLLVL.

This clonotype was observed many times. This rearrangement joins TRBV29-1 to TRBJ2-7; D might be TRBD2 (6 bases). Germline assignment: CDR1 SQVTM and CDR2 ANQGSEA. CDR3 length: 14 residues. V was trimmed by 1 base and J by 2 bases, leaving 12 bases between them. The CDR3 bases are TGCAGCGTTGAAGTTGCTAGCGCGACCTACGAGCAGTACTTC. Amino acids: CSVEVASATYEQYF.

There are a few counts of this clonotype. The chain employs TRBV6-5 and TRBJ2-6, with D possibly TRBD1 on 6 matching bases. There are 16 residues in the CDR3. CDR1 is MNHEY and CDR2 is SVGAGI in the germline V gene. V was shortened by 7 bases and J by 2 bases, with 15 bases between the two germline ends. The CDR3 coding sequence is TGTGCCAGCACCAAACAAGGGGGAGCTGGGGCCAACGTCCTGACTTTC. Amino acid sequence: CASTKQGGAGANVLTF.

This chain joins TRBV10-3 and TRBJ2-7, with 11 bases matching TRBD2. The trim removed 0 bases at V and 5 bases at J, leaving 3 bases unmatched. The CDR3 has 15 amino acids. Germline CDR1 and CDR2: ENHRY and SYGVKD. The CDR3 DNA is TGTGCCATCAGTGAGTCTAGCGGGAGGGCAGACGAGCAGTACTTC. Translated, it gives CAISESSGRADEQYF.

Only a few counts were recorded for this clonotype. CDR3 bases: TGTGCCAGCAGTTACGGGGGAGCATCCTACGAGCAGTACTTC. Translation gives CASSYGGASYEQYF. The J gene is TRBJ2-7, the V gene TRBV6-2 or TRBV6-3; perhaps D is TRBD1 or TRBD2 (5 bases each). The V and J ends lost 2 bases and 1 base respectively, with 9 bases between them. Per germline, CDR1 MNHEY and CDR2 SVGEGT. This CDR3 is built from 14 residues.

V and J are TRBV23-1 and TRBJ2-2, with a tentative D call TRBD2 (5 bases). Being an ORF, TRBV23-1 has a function that is uncertain. CDR3 length equals 15 residues. V shed 0 bases and J shed 10 bases, with 15 bases lying between them. In DNA, the CDR3 is TGCGCCAGCAGTCAATCGACCTCCCGAGGGAAGGAGCTGTTTTTT. Translating it yields CASSQSTSRGKELFF.

This clonotype occurred a few times. The chain employs TRBV12-3 or TRBV12-4 and TRBJ2-7, with D perhaps matching TRBD1 (5 bases). V lost 7 bases, J lost 6 bases, and 16 bases lay in between. The CDR3 length is 13 residues. CDR3 region: CASTQGGSGEQYF. The CDR3 coding sequence is TGTGCCAGCACCCAGGGTGGGTCGGGCGAGCAGTACTTC.

The chain is built from TRBV7-8 and TRBJ2-3; possible D gene TRBD1, 6 bases. The CDR3 is made up of 17 amino acids. Germline V lookup: CDR1 SGHVS, CDR2 FQNEAQ. The germline V and J ends were trimmed by 3 bases and 2 bases, with 18 bases remaining between them. In DNA, the CDR3 is TGTGCCAGCAGCTTTGTCACAGGGATTGGGTCCACAGATACGCAGTATTTT. Residues: CASSFVTGIGSTDTQYF.

This clonotype has more than one count but fewer than ten. The V and J genes are TRBV11-2 and TRBJ1-1; tentative D call: TRBD1 (5 bases). Germline assignment: CDR1 SGHAT and CDR2 FQNNGV. Trimming cost V 0 bases and J 0 bases, with 14 bases left between them. This CDR3 contains 17 residues. The CDR3 DNA reads TGTGCCAGCAGCTTAGATCGATTCGGACAAGTGAACACTGAAGCTTTCTTT. This translates into CASSLDRFGQVNTEAFF.

The chain has TRBV20-1 and TRBJ2-7; 8 nucleotides line up with TRBD2. V shed 3 bases and J 4 bases; nucleotides not matched to a gene: 8. This CDR3 region has 14 residues. Germline V gene lookup returns CDR1 DFQATT and CDR2 SNEGSKA (reference sequence). This CDR3 is CSASRREEGYEQYF. In DNA form, the CDR3 reads TGCAGTGCTAGTCGGCGGGAGGAGGGTTACGAGCAGTACTTC.

This clonotype has only a few counts. This chain joins TRBV12-3 or TRBV12-4 and TRBJ2-7; D is perhaps TRBD1 (5 bases). Trimming stripped 3 bases from V and 5 bases from J, with 8 bases between. The CDR3 length is 12 residues. The CDR3 reads CASSLQTDEQYF. In nucleotides, the CDR3 is TGTGCCAGCAGTTTGCAGACAGACGAGCAGTACTTC.

V usage is TRBV4-3 and J usage is TRBJ2-1, with D hard to call. The germline V and J ends were trimmed by 0 bases and 0 bases, with 9 bases remaining between them. The CDR3 has 16 amino acids. CDR1 and CDR2 (germline): LGHNA, YSLEER. The CDR3 loop is CASSQDRLSSYNEQFF. The DNA of the CDR3 is TGCGCCAGCAGCCAAGATCGGTTGAGCTCCTACAATGAGCAGTTCTTC.

V is TRBV20-1 and J is TRBJ1-6; TRBD1 agrees at 10 bases. The CDR3 spans 14 residues. CDR1 is DFQATT and CDR2 is SNEGSKA in the germline V gene (reference sequence). With V trimmed by 5 bases and J by 5 bases, 3 bases remained unmatched. The DNA for the CDR3 is TGCAGTGCTTGGGGGACAGGGGATAATTCACCCCTCCACTTT. Amino acid sequence: CSAWGTGDNSPLHF.

This clonotype has just one count. The J gene is TRBJ1-1, the V gene TRBV3-1; the D gene is possibly TRBD1 (6 bases). The CDR3 consists of 15 residues. Deletions cut 10 bases from V and 5 bases from J, with 23 bases between. Germline lookup yields CDR1 LGHDT and CDR2 YNNKEL (reference sequence). The CDR3 DNA sequence: TGTGCCACCTCGCCCGCCGGGGGGGCCGGTACTGAAGCTTTCTTT. Amino acid sequence: CATSPAGGAGTEAFF.